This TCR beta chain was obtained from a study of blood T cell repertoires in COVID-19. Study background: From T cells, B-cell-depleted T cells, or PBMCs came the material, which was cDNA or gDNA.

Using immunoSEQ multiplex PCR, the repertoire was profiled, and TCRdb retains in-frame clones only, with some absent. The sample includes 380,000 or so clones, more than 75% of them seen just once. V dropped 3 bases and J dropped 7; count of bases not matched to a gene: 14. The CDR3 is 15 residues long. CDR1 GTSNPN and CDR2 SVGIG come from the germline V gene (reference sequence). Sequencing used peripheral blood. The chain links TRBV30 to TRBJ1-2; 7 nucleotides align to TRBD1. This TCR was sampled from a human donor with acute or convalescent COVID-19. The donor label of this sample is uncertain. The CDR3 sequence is CAWSRATGAGVGYTF. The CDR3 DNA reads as TGTGCCTGGAGCAGGGCCACAGGGGCGGGTGTTGGCTACACCTTC.